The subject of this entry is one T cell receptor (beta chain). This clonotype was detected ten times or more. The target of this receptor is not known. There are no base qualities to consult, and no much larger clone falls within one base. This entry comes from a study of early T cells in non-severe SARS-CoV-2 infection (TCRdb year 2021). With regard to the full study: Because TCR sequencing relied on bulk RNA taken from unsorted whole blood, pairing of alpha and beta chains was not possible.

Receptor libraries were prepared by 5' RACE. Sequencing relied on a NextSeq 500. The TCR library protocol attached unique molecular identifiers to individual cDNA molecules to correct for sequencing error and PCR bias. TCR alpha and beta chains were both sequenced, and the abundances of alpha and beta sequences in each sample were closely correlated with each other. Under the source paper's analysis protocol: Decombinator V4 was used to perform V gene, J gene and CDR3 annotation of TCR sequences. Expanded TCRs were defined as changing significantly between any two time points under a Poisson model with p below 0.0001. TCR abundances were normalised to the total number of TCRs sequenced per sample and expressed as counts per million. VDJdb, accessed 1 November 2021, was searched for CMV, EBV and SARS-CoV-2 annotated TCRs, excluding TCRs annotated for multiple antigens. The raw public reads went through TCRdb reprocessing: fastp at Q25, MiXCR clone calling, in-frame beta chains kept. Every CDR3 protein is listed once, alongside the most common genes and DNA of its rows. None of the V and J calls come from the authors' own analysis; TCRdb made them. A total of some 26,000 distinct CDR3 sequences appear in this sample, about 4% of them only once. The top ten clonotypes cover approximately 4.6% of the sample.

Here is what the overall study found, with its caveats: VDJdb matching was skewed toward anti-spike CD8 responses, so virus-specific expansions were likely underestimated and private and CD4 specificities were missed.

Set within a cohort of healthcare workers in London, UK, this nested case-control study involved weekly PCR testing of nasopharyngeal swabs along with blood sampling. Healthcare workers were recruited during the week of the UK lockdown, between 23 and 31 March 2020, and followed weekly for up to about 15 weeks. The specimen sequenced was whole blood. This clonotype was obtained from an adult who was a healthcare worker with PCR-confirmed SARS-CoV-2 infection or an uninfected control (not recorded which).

The DNA sequence is as follows: TGTGCCAGCCAAGTCCCGGGACAGGGGTCCGTGATTCAGCCCCAGCATTTT. It specifies CASQVPGQGSVIQPQHF. Here the chain combines TRBV6-1 and TRBJ1-5; 10 bases in the junction line up with TRBD1. The germline V gene provides CDR1 MNHNS and CDR2 SASEGT. Reading from cysteine to phenylalanine, the CDR3 counts 17 amino acids. The CDR3 DNA has 51 bases and is translated from base 1. Compared with germline, V lacks 8 bases and J lacks 6 bases; bases without a gene match: 16.